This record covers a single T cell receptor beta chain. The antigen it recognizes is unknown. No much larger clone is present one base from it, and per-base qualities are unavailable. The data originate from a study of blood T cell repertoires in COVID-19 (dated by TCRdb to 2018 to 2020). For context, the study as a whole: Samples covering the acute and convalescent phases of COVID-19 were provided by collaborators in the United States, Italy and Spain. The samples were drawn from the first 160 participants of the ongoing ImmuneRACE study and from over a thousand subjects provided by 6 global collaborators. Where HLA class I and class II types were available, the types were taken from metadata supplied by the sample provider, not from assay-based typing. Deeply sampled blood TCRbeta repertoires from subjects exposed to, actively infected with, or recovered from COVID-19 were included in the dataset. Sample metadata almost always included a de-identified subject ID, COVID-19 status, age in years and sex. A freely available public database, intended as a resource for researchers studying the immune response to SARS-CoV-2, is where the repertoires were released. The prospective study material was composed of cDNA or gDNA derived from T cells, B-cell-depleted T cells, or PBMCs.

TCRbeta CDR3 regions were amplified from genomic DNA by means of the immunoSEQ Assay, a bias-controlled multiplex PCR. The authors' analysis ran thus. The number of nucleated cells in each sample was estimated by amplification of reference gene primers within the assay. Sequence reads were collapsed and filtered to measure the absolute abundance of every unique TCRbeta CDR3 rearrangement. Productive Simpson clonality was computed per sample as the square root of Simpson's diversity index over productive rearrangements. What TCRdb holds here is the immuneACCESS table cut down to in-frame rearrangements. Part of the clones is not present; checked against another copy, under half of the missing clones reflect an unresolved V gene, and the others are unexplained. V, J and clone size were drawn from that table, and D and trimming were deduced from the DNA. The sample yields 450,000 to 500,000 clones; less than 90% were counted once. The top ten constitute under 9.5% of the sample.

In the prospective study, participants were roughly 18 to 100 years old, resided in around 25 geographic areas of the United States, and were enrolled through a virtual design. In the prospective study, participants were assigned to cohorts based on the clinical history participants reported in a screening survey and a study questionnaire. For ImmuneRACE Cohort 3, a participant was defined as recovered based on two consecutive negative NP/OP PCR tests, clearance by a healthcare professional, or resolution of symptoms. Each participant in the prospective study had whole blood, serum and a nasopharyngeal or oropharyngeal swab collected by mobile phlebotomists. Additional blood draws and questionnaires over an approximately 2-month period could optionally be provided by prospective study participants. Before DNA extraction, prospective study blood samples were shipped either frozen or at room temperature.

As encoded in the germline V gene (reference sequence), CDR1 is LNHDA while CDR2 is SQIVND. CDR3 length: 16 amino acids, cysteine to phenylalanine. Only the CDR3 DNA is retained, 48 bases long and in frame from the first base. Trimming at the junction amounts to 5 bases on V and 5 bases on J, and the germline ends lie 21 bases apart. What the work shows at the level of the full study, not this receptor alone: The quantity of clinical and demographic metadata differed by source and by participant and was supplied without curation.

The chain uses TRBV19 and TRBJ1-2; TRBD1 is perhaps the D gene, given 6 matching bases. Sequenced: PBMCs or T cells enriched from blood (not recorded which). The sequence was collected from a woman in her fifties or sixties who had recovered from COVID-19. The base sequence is TGTGCCAGTAGTCCCGGGGGGCAGGGAGGACTGTATGGCTACACCTTC. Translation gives CASSPGGQGGLYGYTF.